Only a few counts were recorded for the clone carrying this T cell receptor (beta chain). The sample comes from a study of metastatic and nonmetastatic thyroid tumors. Until they underwent thyroid surgery, no patient had received any treatment. Trimming stripped 7 bases from V and 2 bases from J, with 6 bases between. The CDR3 covers 11 residues. Germline CDR1 MNHNS, CDR2 SASEGT. TCRdb re-called clones via MiXCR from the PCR reads. Of approximately 16,000 clones listed, approximately 30% were seen once; the top ten hold roughly 13%. The sequence came from a male donor with papillary thyroid cancer or a benign thyroid nodule (not recorded which). Some clones in this sample may be carry-over from other donors' samples. The chain joins TRBV6-1 to TRBJ2-7, with D unclear. Sequenced: tumor tissue. The CDR3 spells CASTLTYEQYF. The CDR3 DNA reads as TGTGCCAGCACCCTTACCTACGAGCAGTACTTC.